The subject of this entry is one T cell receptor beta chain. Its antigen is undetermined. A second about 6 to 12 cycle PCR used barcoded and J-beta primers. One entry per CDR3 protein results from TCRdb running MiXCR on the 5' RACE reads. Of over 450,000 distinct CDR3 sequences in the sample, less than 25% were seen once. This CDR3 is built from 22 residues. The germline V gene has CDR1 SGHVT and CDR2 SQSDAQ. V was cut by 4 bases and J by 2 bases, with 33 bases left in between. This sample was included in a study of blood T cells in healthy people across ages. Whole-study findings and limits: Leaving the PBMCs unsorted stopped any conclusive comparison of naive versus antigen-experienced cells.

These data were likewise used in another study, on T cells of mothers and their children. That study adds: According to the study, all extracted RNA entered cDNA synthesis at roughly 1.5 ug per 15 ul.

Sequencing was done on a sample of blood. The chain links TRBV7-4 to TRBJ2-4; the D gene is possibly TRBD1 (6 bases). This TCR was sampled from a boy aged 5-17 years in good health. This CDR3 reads CASSSVWLGQIHSRVSKNIQYF. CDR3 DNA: TGTGCCAGCAGCTCCGTGTGGCTAGGACAGATACACTCAAGGGTGTCCAAAAACATTCAGTACTTC.